This TCR beta chain was sequenced in a study of CD8 T cells in ankylosing spondylitis. To note about this clonotype: Its antigen remains unknown.

Study-wide findings and caveats: Seemingly distinctive of ankylosing spondylitis blood was a TCR beta motif formed by eight highly homologous variants.

Per the germline V gene, CDR1 is SGDLS and CDR2 is YYNGEE. The V and J ends lost 3 bases and 9 bases respectively, with 18 bases between them. The CDR3 is 14 residues long. In TCRdb, the 5' RACE reads were re-called with MiXCR into one record per CDR3 protein. Among about 260,000 distinct CDR3 sequences listed, over 15% were seen once. Sequenced sample: blood, either unsorted or a sorted T cell fraction (not recorded which). This TCR derives from a male donor with ankylosing spondylitis or in good health (not recorded which). The gene calls are TRBV9 and TRBJ2-5; no firm D call. The CDR3 reads CASSGELARSPQYF. In DNA form, the CDR3 reads TGTGCCAGCAGCGGAGAATTGGCTCGCAGTCCCCAGTACTTC.